What follows are 7 T cell receptor beta chains derived from one specimen sequenced in a study of regulatory T cells in long-lasting Graves disease. Time point given: newly diagnosed GD, antithyroid drugs for less than 3 months. Following extraction of RNA from PBMCs, that RNA was used to make the TCR library. Through Arm-PCR of CDR3 regions and iRepertoire HTBI primers, TCR beta libraries were built. TCRdb independently ran MiXCR on the multiplex PCR reads; one entry per CDR3 protein. The sample holds hundreds of thousands of distinct CDR3 sequences, more than 15% seen once. These records were also assigned to another study, of T cells in Graves' hyperthyroidism and ophthalmopathy.

This material consisted of peripheral blood mononuclear cells (PBMCs), taken at new diagnosis, from a patient treated with antithyroid drugs. These TCRs come from a middle-aged woman with Graves disease.

This chain joins TRBV18 and TRBJ1-6, with 8 bases fitting TRBD1. CDR3 length: 15 residues. The junction had 5 bases not matched to a gene; V was cut back by 4 bases and J by 6 bases. The germline V gene encodes CDR1 KGHSH and CDR2 LQKENI. DNA of the CDR3: TGTGCCAGCTCACTATACAGGGGGGGTAATTCACCCCTCCACTTT. Protein: CASSLYRGGNSPLHF.

This clonotype was recorded many times. The chain employs TRBV3-1 and TRBJ2-1; D may match TRBD1 or TRBD2 (5 bases each). This CDR3 is 15 amino acids long. Germline V gives CDR1 LGHDT, CDR2 YNNKEL (reference sequence). The V and J ends lost 4 bases and 0 bases respectively, with 10 bases between them. For the CDR3, the DNA is TGTGCCAGCAGCCGAGGGACGGACTCCTACAATGAGCAGTTCTTC. It encodes CASSRGTDSYNEQFF.

This clonotype occurred many times. This chain uses TRBV5-8 with TRBJ1-2; TRBD1 is a possible D gene (5 bases). The CDR3 consists of 11 residues. Per the germline V gene, CDR1 is SGHTS and CDR2 is YDEGEE. The V and J ends lost 7 bases and 7 bases respectively, with 11 bases between them. The CDR3 sequence: CASGQGGGYTF. The CDR3, as DNA: TGTGCCAGCGGCCAGGGCGGTGGCTACACCTTC.

This clonotype came up many times. The chain is built from TRBV12-3 or TRBV12-4 and TRBJ1-1; D call uncertain. The CDR3 consists of 12 residues. Trimming stripped 6 bases from V and 8 bases from J, with 13 bases between. The CDR3 loop is CASSLTSSEAFF. Written as DNA, the CDR3 is TGTGCCAGCAGCCTAACTTCATCGGAAGCTTTCTTT.

This clonotype was seen a handful of times. The gene calls are TRBV2 and TRBJ1-3; D unresolved. Germline V lookup: CDR1 SNHLY, CDR2 FYNNEI. The V gene lost 3 bases and the J gene lost 2 bases, with 14 bases spanning the gap. The CDR3 spans 16 residues. The CDR3: CASSEGTGRTGNTIYF. Here the CDR3 DNA reads TGTGCCAGCAGTGAGGGAACTGGAAGGACTGGAAACACCATATATTTT.

Only a few counts were recorded for this clonotype. This clone may be a read error of a much larger clone one base away. This chain uses TRBV11-3 with TRBJ2-3, with unresolved D. Germline V CDR1 and CDR2: SGHNT, YENEEA. Trimming took off 1 base at V and 3 bases at J, with 5 bases between the two ends. The CDR3 spans 13 residues. CDR3 bases: TGTGCCAGCAGCTTAGCGTGGACAGATACGCAGTATTTT. As protein: CASSLAWTDTQYF.

The chain carries TRBV19 and TRBJ2-1; D is unresolved. The CDR3 contains 11 residues. Germline-derived CDR1 and CDR2 are LNHDA and SQIVND (reference sequence). V was trimmed by 4 bases and J by 7 bases, leaving 5 bases between them. The CDR3 sequence is CASSNENEQFF. CDR3 bases: TGTGCCAGTAGTAACGAAAATGAGCAGTTCTTC.